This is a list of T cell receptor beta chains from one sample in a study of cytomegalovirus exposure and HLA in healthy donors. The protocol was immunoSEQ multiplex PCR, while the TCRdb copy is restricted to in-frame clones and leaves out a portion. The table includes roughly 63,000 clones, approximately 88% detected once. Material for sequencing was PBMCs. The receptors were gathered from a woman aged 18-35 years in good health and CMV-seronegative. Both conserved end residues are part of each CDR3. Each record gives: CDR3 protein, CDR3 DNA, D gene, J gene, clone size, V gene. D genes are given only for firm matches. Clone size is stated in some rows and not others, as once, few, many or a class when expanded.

CASSLGGGYQPQHF,TGCGCCAGCAGCTTGGGGGGGGGTTATCAGCCCCAGCATTTT,.,TRBJ1-5,.,TRBV5-1
CAISDTSNEQFF,TGTGCCATCAGTGACACTTCGAATGAGCAGTTCTTC,.,TRBJ2-1,.,TRBV10-3
CASSLGGGKDTQYF,TGTGCCAGCAGCTTAGGAGGGGGCAAAGATACGCAGTATTTT,TRBD1,TRBJ2-3,.,TRBV7-8
CASSYRTETLASEQFF,TGTGCCAGCAGCTACAGGACCGAAACCCTAGCGTCTGAGCAGTTCTTC,.,TRBJ2-1,.,TRBV9
CSARVNTEAFF,TGCAGTGCGAGGGTTAACACTGAAGCTTTCTTT,.,TRBJ1-1,.,TRBV20-1
CASSQERGQGLVGYTF,TGCGCCAGCAGCCAAGAGAGGGGACAGGGTCTGGTGGGCTACACCTTC,TRBD1,TRBJ1-2,.,TRBV4-1
CASSQGLAEETQYF,TGCGCCAGCAGCCAAGGACTAGCGGAAGAGACCCAGTACTTC,TRBD2,TRBJ2-5,.,TRBV5-1
CASAPAEGTDGYTF,TGTGCCAGCGCCCCGGCGGAGGGGACGGATGGCTACACCTTC,.,TRBJ1-2,.,TRBV10-3
CASSLGRTSGRAQETQYF,TGTGCCAGCAGCTTAGGCCGGACTAGCGGGAGGGCCCAAGAGACCCAGTACTTC,TRBD2,TRBJ2-5,once,TRBV11-2
CASSQGFGYGYTF,TGTGCCAGCAGCCAGGGATTCGGCTATGGCTACACCTTC,.,TRBJ1-2,.,TRBV5-6
CASSYLDSYNEQFF,TGTGCCAGCAGCTACCTAGACAGTTACAATGAGCAGTTCTTC,.,TRBJ2-1,.,TRBV7-8
CASADRGTEAFF,TGTGCCAGTGCGGACAGGGGCACTGAAGCTTTCTTT,TRBD1,TRBJ1-1,.,TRBV6-5
CASSYSKDRKDGYTF,TGTGCCAGCAGTTACTCGAAGGACAGGAAGGATGGCTACACCTTC,TRBD1,TRBJ1-2,.,TRBV6-5
CATSQGWYGYTF,TGTGCCACCAGTCAGGGTTGGTATGGCTACACCTTC,.,TRBJ1-2,.,TRBV15
CASSRGTADNSPLHF,TGTGCCAGCTCACGGGGGACAGCGGATAATTCACCCCTCCACTTT,TRBD1,TRBJ1-6,.,TRBV18
CASRKVRMVGGGTEAFF,TGTGCCAGCAGGAAGGTTCGGATGGTTGGGGGAGGCACTGAAGCTTTCTTT,.,TRBJ1-1,few,TRBV28
CSVKTEYEQYF,TGCAGCGTTAAGACAGAGTACGAGCAGTACTTC,.,TRBJ2-7,.,TRBV29-1
CASSRRGYGDTGELFF,TGCGCCAGCAGCCGCCGGGGTTACGGCGACACCGGGGAGCTGTTTTTT,.,TRBJ2-2,.,TRBV5-1
CASSAGLADYEQYF,TGTGCCAGCAGCGCGGGACTAGCGGACTACGAGCAGTACTTC,TRBD2,TRBJ2-7,.,TRBV7-8
CASSPPGVHNEQFF,TGTGCCAGCAGCCCGCCGGGGGTCCACAATGAGCAGTTCTTC,.,TRBJ2-1,.,TRBV7-9
CASSLVTGVYEQYF,TGTGCCAGCAGTTTAGTCACAGGTGTCTACGAGCAGTACTTC,.,TRBJ2-7,.,TRBV28
CASSAGQGSSPLHF,TGTGCCAGCAGTGCGGGACAGGGAAGTTCACCCCTCCACTTT,TRBD1,TRBJ1-6,.,TRBV6-4
CASSLVGGTGLTYEQYF,TGTGCCAGCAGTTTGGTTGGCGGGACAGGGCTAACGTACGAGCAGTACTTC,TRBD1,TRBJ2-7,.,TRBV27
CASSLLASGDEQYF,TGTGCCAGCAGCTTACTGGCTAGCGGGGACGAGCAGTACTTC,TRBD2,TRBJ2-7,few,TRBV7-9
CASSPPKRGGTDTQYF,TGTGCCAGCTCACCACCCAAGCGGGGGGGTACAGATACGCAGTATTTT,TRBD2,TRBJ2-3,once,TRBV18
CASSGTGGIYEQYF,TGCGCCTCCAGCGGGACGGGAGGGATCTACGAGCAGTACTTC,TRBD2,TRBJ2-7,.,TRBV5-1
CASSSLATGVEAFF,TGTGCCAGCAGTTCCCTAGCGACAGGGGTTGAAGCTTTCTTT,TRBD1,TRBJ1-1,.,TRBV27
CASSLRGSTDTQYF,TGTGCCAGCAGCTTAAGGGGCAGCACAGATACGCAGTATTTT,.,TRBJ2-3,.,TRBV5-4
CASSELIYSQETQYF,TGTGCCAGCAGTGAACTCATTTACAGTCAAGAGACCCAGTACTTC,.,TRBJ2-5,.,TRBV6-1
CASLKRVSYEQYF,TGTGCCAGTCTAAAACGAGTGTCCTACGAGCAGTACTTC,.,TRBJ2-7,.,TRBV6-1
CASRPGRPWRGAAYEQYF,TGTGCCAGCAGGCCGGGGCGCCCTTGGCGGGGGGCGGCCTACGAGCAGTACTTC,TRBD2,TRBJ2-7,.,TRBV5-6
CASSFGSEQGRVTQYF,TGTGCCAGCAGCTTCGGCTCGGAACAGGGTCGGGTGACCCAGTACTTC,.,TRBJ2-5,.,TRBV28
CASSEGPGTSGYEQYF,TGTGCCAGCAGTGAGGGGCCCGGGACTAGCGGCTACGAGCAGTACTTC,TRBD2,TRBJ2-7,once,TRBV2
CASSLGQGTNEKLFF,TGTGCCAGCAGCTTAGGGCAGGGTACTAATGAAAAACTGTTTTTT,.,TRBJ1-4,.,TRBV7-9
CASSPGLADRYEQYF,TGTGCCAGCAGCCCGGGACTAGCGGATCGCTACGAGCAGTACTTC,TRBD2,TRBJ2-7,.,TRBV11-3
CASSYSSTYEQYF,TGTGCCAGCAGTTACTCGTCTACCTACGAGCAGTACTTC,.,TRBJ2-7,.,TRBV6-5
CASSFGNFPFSYNEQFF,TGTGCCAGCAGTTTCGGGAACTTCCCGTTCTCCTACAATGAGCAGTTCTTC,.,TRBJ2-1,.,TRBV28
CATSREVQSLNEQFF,TGTGCCACCAGCAGAGAAGTACAGAGCCTGAATGAGCAGTTCTTC,.,TRBJ2-1,.,TRBV15
CASSGGSEQFF,TGTGCCAGCAGCGGTGGGAGTGAGCAGTTCTTC,.,TRBJ2-1,.,TRBV7-9
CASSLAKLAGQETQYF,TGTGCCAGCAGTTTAGCCAAGCTAGCGGGCCAAGAGACCCAGTACTTC,TRBD2,TRBJ2-5,.,TRBV28
CASSQDPGTAYNEQFF,TGTGCCAGCAGCCAAGATCCCGGGACAGCATACAATGAGCAGTTCTTC,TRBD1,TRBJ2-1,.,TRBV4-2
CAWSSGTGAGNTIYF,TGTGCCTGGAGTTCGGGGACAGGGGCCGGAAACACCATATATTTT,TRBD1,TRBJ1-3,.,TRBV30
CASSTPPNEQFF,TGTGCCAGCAGCACTCCTCCTAATGAGCAGTTCTTC,.,TRBJ2-1,.,TRBV27
CASSSLAGGLNEQFF,TGTGCCAGCAGCAGCCTAGCGGGAGGGTTAAATGAGCAGTTCTTC,TRBD2,TRBJ2-1,.,TRBV7-6
CASSYTGTSNEQFF,TGTGCCAGCAGTTACACTGGGACTAGCAATGAGCAGTTCTTC,TRBD2,TRBJ2-1,.,TRBV6-6
CASISASNTQYF,TGTGCCAGCATCTCCGCGTCGAATACGCAGTATTTT,.,TRBJ2-3,.,TRBV5-5
CASSSPGQGNEVQYF,TGTGCCAGCAGTTCCCCGGGACAGGGAAATGAGGTGCAGTACTTC,TRBD1,TRBJ2-7,.,TRBV27
CASSSIGTSSSGNTIYF,TGTGCCAGCAGCTCGATAGGGACAAGCTCTTCTGGAAACACCATATATTTT,.,TRBJ1-3,once,TRBV11-2
CASSEARSVYEQYF,TGTGCCAGCAGCGAGGCCCGAAGCGTCTACGAGCAGTACTTC,.,TRBJ2-7,.,TRBV28
CASSQASIQETQYF,TGCGCCAGCAGCCAAGCATCCATTCAAGAGACCCAGTACTTC,.,TRBJ2-5,.,TRBV4-1
CASSPRGLAGSYEQYF,TGTGCCAGCAGCCCCCGGGGACTAGCGGGCTCCTACGAGCAGTACTTC,TRBD2,TRBJ2-7,once,TRBV27
CATTPGTVNEQYF,TGTGCCACGACTCCCGGGACTGTAAACGAGCAGTACTTC,.,TRBJ2-7,once,TRBV6-5
CASSLAGGLLTYEQYF,TGTGCCAGCAGCTTAGCCGGGGGACTTTTGACCTACGAGCAGTACTTC,.,TRBJ2-7,.,TRBV7-2
CASSRYPLGTGVPNGYTF,TGTGCCAGCAGCCGTTACCCATTGGGGACAGGGGTTCCGAATGGCTACACCTTC,TRBD1,TRBJ1-2,.,TRBV7-6
CASSLRGGGDTDTQYF,TGTGCCAGCAGCCTGCGTGGCGGGGGGGACACAGATACGCAGTATTTT,TRBD2,TRBJ2-3,.,TRBV9
CATSLGPGADTQYF,TGTGCCACCAGCCTTGGTCCAGGGGCAGATACGCAGTATTTT,.,TRBJ2-3,.,TRBV15
CASSLGGGRYYTQYF,TGTGCCAGCAGCTTAGGTGGCGGGAGGTACTATACGCAGTATTTT,TRBD2,TRBJ2-3,.,TRBV11-2